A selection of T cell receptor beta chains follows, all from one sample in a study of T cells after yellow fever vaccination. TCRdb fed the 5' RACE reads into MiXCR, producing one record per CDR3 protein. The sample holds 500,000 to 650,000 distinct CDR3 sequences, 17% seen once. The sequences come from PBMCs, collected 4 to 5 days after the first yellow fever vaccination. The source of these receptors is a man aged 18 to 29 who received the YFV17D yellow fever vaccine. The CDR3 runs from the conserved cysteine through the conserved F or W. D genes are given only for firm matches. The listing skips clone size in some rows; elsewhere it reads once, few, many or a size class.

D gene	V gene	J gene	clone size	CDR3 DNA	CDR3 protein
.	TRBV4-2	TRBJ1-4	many	TGTGCCAGCAGCCAAGATCTTAGGGCAGCGTATGAAAAACTGTTTTTT	CASSQDLRAAYEKLFF
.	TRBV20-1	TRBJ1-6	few	TGCAGTGCTAGGGGGACATATAATAATTCACCCCTCCACTTT	CSARGTYNNSPLHF
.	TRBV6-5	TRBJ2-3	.	TGTGCCAGCACCCCACCTTCGGATACGCAGTATTTT	CASTPPSDTQYF
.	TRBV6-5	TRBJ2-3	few	TGTGCCAGCAGTTTTCAGCATACGCAGTATTTT	CASSFQHTQYF
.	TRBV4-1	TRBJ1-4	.	TGCGCCAGCAGCCAAGTAGGCAGGGAAAGAGCAACTAATGAAAAACTGTTTTTT	CASSQVGRERATNEKLFF
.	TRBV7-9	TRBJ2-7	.	TGTGCCAGCAGCTTAGACCGATCTCTCTACGAGCAGTACTTC	CASSLDRSLYEQYF
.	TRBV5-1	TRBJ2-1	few	TGCGCCAGCAGCGGGCCGGGATTCCTCGGAGAGCAGTTCTTC	CASSGPGFLGEQFF
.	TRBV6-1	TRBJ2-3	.	TGTGCCAGCAGTACCCCCGGGGTGGATACGCAGTATTTT	CASSTPGVDTQYF
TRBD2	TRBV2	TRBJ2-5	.	TGTGCCAGCAGTACCCAGCGGGGGGTTACATTTCTTAGCACCGGGGGAGAGACCCAGTACTTC	CASSTQRGVTFLSTGGETQYF
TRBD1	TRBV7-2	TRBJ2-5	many	TGTGCCAGCAGTCGAGACAGGGCGCAAGAGACCCAGTACTTC	CASSRDRAQETQYF
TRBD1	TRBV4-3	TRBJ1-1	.	TGCGCCAGCAGCGAACCGGGACAGCCGAACACTGAAGCTTTCTTT	CASSEPGQPNTEAFF
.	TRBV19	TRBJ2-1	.	TGTGCCAGTAGCGATAAGGGCAGAAGCTCCTACAATGAGCAGTTCTTC	CASSDKGRSSYNEQFF
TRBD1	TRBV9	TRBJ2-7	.	TGTGCCAGCAGCGTAGAAGGGACAGCGTCCGTCTACGAGCAGTACTTC	CASSVEGTASVYEQYF
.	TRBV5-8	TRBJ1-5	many	TGTGCCAGCAGTCGGGGGGCTAATCAGCCCCAGCATTTT	CASSRGANQPQHF
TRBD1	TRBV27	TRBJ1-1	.	TGTGCCAGCAGACCGGGACAGGGCTTCACTGAAGCTTTCTTT	CASRPGQGFTEAFF
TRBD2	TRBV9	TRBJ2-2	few	TGTGCCAGCAGCCCAACCGCCGTTAGCGGGGGTGTCACCGGGGAGCTGTTTTTT	CASSPTAVSGGVTGELFF
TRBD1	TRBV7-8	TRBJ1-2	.	TGTGCCACCAGGCCGGGACAGGGATATGGCTACACCTTC	CATRPGQGYGYTF
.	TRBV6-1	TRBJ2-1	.	TGTGCCAGCGGCAGGCAAGCCAGCTCCTACAATGAGCAGTTCTTC	CASGRQASSYNEQFF
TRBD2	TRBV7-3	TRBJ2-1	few	TGTGCCAGCAGCCCCGGGACTAGGGTTGAGGAGCAGTTCTTC	CASSPGTRVEEQFF
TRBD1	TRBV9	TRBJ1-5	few	TGTGCCAGCAGCGGGGGACAGGAGGGTCAGCCCCAGCATTTT	CASSGGQEGQPQHF
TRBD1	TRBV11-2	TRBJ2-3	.	TGTGCCAGCAGCAGCATTAAACAGGGGAGAACAGATACGCAGTATTTT	CASSSIKQGRTDTQYF
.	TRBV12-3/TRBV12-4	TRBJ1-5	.	TGTGCCAGCAGCCCTGGACAGACCGCTTTCAATCAGCCCCAGCATTTT	CASSPGQTAFNQPQHF
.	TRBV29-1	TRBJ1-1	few	TGCAGCGTTGATCTGGACACTGAAGCTTTCTTT	CSVDLDTEAFF
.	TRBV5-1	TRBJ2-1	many	TGCGCCAGCAGCCCCGGCGGAGGCAATGAGCAGTTCTTC	CASSPGGGNEQFF
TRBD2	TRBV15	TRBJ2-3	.	TGTGCCACCAGCCTTCCAGCGGGGGAGAACTCTGATACGCAGTATTTT	CATSLPAGENSDTQYF
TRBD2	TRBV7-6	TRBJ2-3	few	TGTGCCAGCAGCCCCGTAGCGGGGGGATTCACAGATACGCAGTATTTT	CASSPVAGGFTDTQYF
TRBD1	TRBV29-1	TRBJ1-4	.	TGCGGCGTTGGCCAGGGGGGCGAAAAACTGTTTTTT	CGVGQGGEKLFF
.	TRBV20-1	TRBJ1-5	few	TGCAGTGCTAGAACCCTAGGACAGTCTGGGAAGCCCCAGCATTTT	CSARTLGQSGKPQHF
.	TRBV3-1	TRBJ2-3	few	TGTGCCAGCAGCCAAGATGGAGGGGATACGCAGTATTTT	CASSQDGGDTQYF
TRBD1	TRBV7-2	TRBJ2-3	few	TGTGCCAGCACCCTAGGGACAGGGACGGATACGCAGTATTTT	CASTLGTGTDTQYF
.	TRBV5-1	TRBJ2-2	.	TGCGCCAGCAGCTTGTTTCGGTCCACCGGGGAGCTGTTTTTT	CASSLFRSTGELFF
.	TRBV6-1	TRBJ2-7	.	TGTGCCAGCAGCCCGGGATCCTTTCCGAGCGAGCAGTACTTC	CASSPGSFPSEQYF
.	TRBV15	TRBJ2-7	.	TGTGCCACCAGCAGAGAGTCCGGGACGGTTTTTGGCGAGCAGTACTTC	CATSRESGTVFGEQYF
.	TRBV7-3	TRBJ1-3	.	TGTGCCAGCAGCTTAGGCCCACCGGATCCAACAGGGTCTGGAAACACCATATATTTT	CASSLGPPDPTGSGNTIYF
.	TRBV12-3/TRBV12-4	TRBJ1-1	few	TGTGCCAGCAGCCCCATGTACGCCCCGAACACTGAAGCTTTCTTT	CASSPMYAPNTEAFF
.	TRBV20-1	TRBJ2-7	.	TGCAGTGCTAGCGGCCTCTCCTACGAGCAGTACTTC	CSASGLSYEQYF
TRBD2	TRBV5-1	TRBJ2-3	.	TGCGCCAGCTCCCAGCCTATGCTGGGACTAGCGGGGGACACAGATACGCAGTATTTT	CASSQPMLGLAGDTDTQYF
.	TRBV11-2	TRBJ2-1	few	TGTGCCAGCAGCTTAATTCCCGACTCCTACAATGAGCAGTTCTTC	CASSLIPDSYNEQFF
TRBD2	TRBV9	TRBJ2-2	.	TGTGCCAGCAGCGTAGGAGCGGGGCCGGGGACCGGGGAGCTGTTTTTT	CASSVGAGPGTGELFF
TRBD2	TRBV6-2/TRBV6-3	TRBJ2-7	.	TGTGCCAGCAGTTACCCCGACCGACTAGCGGAAGCCTACGAGCAGTACTTC	CASSYPDRLAEAYEQYF
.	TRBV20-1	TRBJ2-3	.	TGCAGTGCTCGTGGGGCTAGCGACCGCACAGATACGCAGTATTTT	CSARGASDRTDTQYF
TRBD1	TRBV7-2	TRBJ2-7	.	TGTGCCAGCAGAAACCTCCGGGACAGACCCTACGAGCAGTACTTC	CASRNLRDRPYEQYF
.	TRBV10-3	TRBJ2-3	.	TGTGCCATCAGTGAGTCCCTAGGGCGGGGAAGAGATACGCAGTATTTT	CAISESLGRGRDTQYF
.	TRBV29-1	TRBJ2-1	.	TGCAGCGTTGAAGACCGGACAGATTGGAATGAGCAGTTCTTC	CSVEDRTDWNEQFF
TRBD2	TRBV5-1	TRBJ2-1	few	TGCGCCAGCAGCGATCCCGGGACTAGCGGATACAATGAGCAGTTCTTC	CASSDPGTSGYNEQFF